These 24 T cell receptor beta chains share one sample of origin, sequenced in a study of spatial heterogeneity in lung cancer (dated by TCRdb to between 2017 and 2020). Library preparation employed 5' RACE. The instrument given in TCRdb is NextSeq 500. TCRdb handled the public reads itself, with Q25 trimming in fastp and clone calling in MiXCR, and kept productive beta chains. Rows are combined by CDR3 protein, so each entry shows the most common genes and DNA. For this sample there are 43,000 or so distinct CDR3 sequences; about 6.8% appear just once. In total, the top ten clones hold around 43% of the sample. What this sample's time point label stands for: sample taken at primary tumor resection. The sequencing used PBMCs, collected at surgery. All receptors come from a female donor with early-stage non-small cell lung cancer.

This chain uses TRBV27 with TRBJ2-3, with 11 nucleotides matching TRBD2. The J segment lost 0 bases and the V segment lost 6 bases, leaving 14 bases of the junction unmatched. This CDR3 contains 19 residues. Germline V CDR1 and CDR2: MNHEY, SMNVEV (reference sequence). CDR3: CASSPLRTSGRSSTDTQYF. The CDR3 DNA is TGTGCCAGCAGCCCCCTTAGGACTAGCGGGCGCTCTAGCACAGATACGCAGTATTTT.

This clonotype was observed at least ten times. The V and J genes are TRBV7-9 and TRBJ2-3; TRBD2 agrees at 16 bases. Unmatched junction bases numbered 3, after V lost 4 bases and J lost 5 bases. This CDR3 spans 16 amino acids. Germline V gene lookup returns CDR1 SEHNR and CDR2 FQNEAQ (reference sequence). This CDR3 reads CASSSGTSGGEDTQYF. The CDR3 DNA sequence: TGTGCCAGCAGCTCCGGGACTAGCGGGGGGGAAGATACGCAGTATTTT.

This clonotype is categorized as medium-sized. V gene TRBV18 combines with J gene TRBJ1-1; the D is unclear. Trimming shortened V by 5 bases and J by 1 base, and 8 bases separated the two germline ends. This CDR3 has 13 residues. Looked up from germline, CDR1 is KGHSH and CDR2 is LQKENI. The CDR3 loop reads CASSDGPNTEAFF. The CDR3 nucleotides are TGTGCCAGCTCAGACGGCCCGAACACTGAAGCTTTCTTT. Supplemented by reference TRBV18 and TRBJ1-1, the full variable domain reads NAGVMQNPRHLVRRRGQEARLRCSPMKGHSHVYWYRQLPEEGLKFMVYLQKENIIDESGMPKERFSAEFPKEGPSILRIQQVVRGDSAAYFCASSDGPNTEAFFGQGTRLTVV.

This clonotype appeared a few times. V and J are TRBV6-1 and TRBJ1-2; D gene ambiguous. This CDR3 is built from 14 residues. CDR1 is MNHNS, CDR2 SASEGT, per germline. Trimming removed 0 bases from V and 3 bases from J, with 8 bases in between. CDR3 residues: CASSEAARHYGYTF. The CDR3 region has the DNA TGTGCCAGCAGTGAAGCTGCCCGGCACTATGGCTACACCTTC.

This clonotype was picked up many times. The rearrangement joins TRBV28 to TRBJ2-7; D is undetermined. Germline CDR1 reads MDHEN; CDR2 reads SYDVKM. The CDR3 consists of 13 residues. V lost 3 bases, J lost 3 bases, and 9 bases lay in between. CDR3 bases: TGTGCCAGCAGTTTCAGTCAGATCTACGAGCAGTACTTC. It translates to CASSFSQIYEQYF.

This clonotype turned up a few times. V is TRBV21-1 and J is TRBJ2-1; the table's D call, TRBD1, has no DNA check behind it. TRBV21-1 is described as a pseudogene. The length of the CDR3 is 15 residues. In DNA, the CDR3 is TGTGCCAGCTCCCGAAGGACCGACTCCTACAATGAGCAGTTCTTC. It specifies CASSRRTDSYNEQFF.

This clonotype was seen ten or more times. The chain combines TRBV18 with TRBJ2-7; D uncertain. The CDR3 covers 13 residues. Germline lookup yields CDR1 KGHSH and CDR2 LQKENI. The V and J ends lost 3 bases and 0 bases respectively, with 6 bases between them. The CDR3 bases are TGTGCCAGCTCACCCCGGAGCTCCTACGAGCAGTACTTC. This sequence encodes CASSPRSSYEQYF.

This clonotype was observed many times. The chain combines TRBV5-1 with TRBJ2-3; 9 bases match TRBD1. This CDR3 is built from 17 residues. Germline loops: CDR1 SGHRS, CDR2 YFSETQ. With V trimmed by 3 bases and J by 1 base, 9 bases remained unmatched. CDR3 amino acids: CASSYKPGQGGTDTQYF. CDR3 bases: TGCGCCAGCAGCTACAAACCGGGACAGGGCGGCACAGATACGCAGTATTTT.

This chain links TRBV28 with TRBJ1-4; no reliable D call. Germline CDR1 MDHEN, CDR2 SYDVKM. This CDR3 is built from 14 residues. Trimming stripped 1 base from V and 8 bases from J, with 11 bases between. The DNA for the CDR3 is TGTGCCAGCAGTTTATCGGCAGGAAGAGAAAAACTGTTTTTT. Translation gives CASSLSAGREKLFF.

This clonotype was picked up a small number of times. The chain uses TRBV16 and TRBJ1-1; D ambiguous. Germline V gene data show CDR1 as KGHSY and CDR2 as FQNENV. Trimming left V 0 bases short and J 8 bases short, with 7 bases between. The CDR3 totals 12 residues. The CDR3: CASSQSGREAFF. The CDR3 region has the DNA TGTGCCAGCAGCCAATCGGGCAGAGAAGCTTTCTTT.

This clonotype was detected only once. The J gene is TRBJ2-7, the V gene TRBV10-2, with D perhaps matching TRBD1 (5 bases). V was clipped by 4 bases and J by 2 bases, with 12 bases between them. Germline V lookup: CDR1 WSHSY, CDR2 SAAADI. CDR3 length: 14 amino acids. CDR3 DNA sequence: TGCGCCAGCAGTGGGCAGGGTCTAACCTACGAGCAGTACTTC. Encoded protein: CASSGQGLTYEQYF.

This clonotype turned up a few times. V and J are TRBV3-1 and TRBJ1-6; 9 nucleotides line up with TRBD1. Germline trimming cut 5 bases from V and 5 bases from J; bases unmatched to any gene: 10. CDR3 length equals 17 residues. Looked up from germline, CDR1 is LGHDT and CDR2 is YNNKEL (reference sequence). The CDR3 spells CASSRRSGTGNNSPLHF. Written as DNA, the CDR3 is TGTGCCAGCAGCAGACGGTCTGGGACAGGGAATAATTCACCCCTCCACTTT.

The V call is TRBV12-3 or TRBV12-4, the J call TRBJ1-5, with unresolved D. V was cut by 3 bases and J by 0 bases, with 15 bases left in between. The CDR3 spans 17 residues. CDR3 protein: CASSFRAVGYSNQPQHF. CDR3 sequence (DNA): TGTGCCAGCAGTTTTAGGGCCGTGGGTTATAGCAATCAGCCCCAGCATTTT.

This clonotype was detected ten times or more. The chain combines TRBV29-1 with TRBJ1-1; D may be TRBD1 (6 bases). From germline, CDR1 is SQVTM and CDR2 ANQGSEA. The CDR3 runs to 13 residues. The V end lost 7 bases, the J end lost 3 bases, and 15 bases lay between the germline ends. The chain's CDR3 is CSAGGRLDTEAFF. The CDR3 nucleotides are TGCAGCGCTGGGGGCCGCCTGGACACTGAAGCTTTCTTT.

In its sample, this clonotype was seen a few times. The chain uses TRBV12-3 or TRBV12-4 and TRBJ2-1, with a possible D match to TRBD2 (6 bases). Trimming cost V 6 bases and J 11 bases, with 11 bases left between them. This CDR3 spans 11 amino acids. The chain's CDR3 is CASSPGRKQFF. The CDR3 DNA reads TGTGCCAGCAGCCCCGGGAGAAAGCAGTTCTTC.

The chain links TRBV7-3 to TRBJ2-6, with D uncertain. CDR3 length equals 12 residues. In germline, CDR1 is SGHTA, CDR2 FQGTGA. Between the trimmed V and J ends, which lost 5 bases and 7 bases, there was a span of 6 bases. For the CDR3, the DNA is TGTGCCAGCAGCCTTGGAGCCAACGTCCTGACTTTC. Its translation: CASSLGANVLTF.

This clonotype was seen only a few times. The genes are TRBV30 and TRBJ1-2; D unresolved. CDR1 GTSNPN and CDR2 SVGIG come from the germline V gene (reference sequence). This CDR3 contains 12 residues. The ends were cut back, 2 bases at V and 4 bases at J, with 8 bases in the middle. As DNA, the CDR3 is TGTGCCTGGAGTTCGGGCCTCTATGGCTACACCTTC. This translates into CAWSSGLYGYTF.

This sequence joins TRBV4-2 and TRBJ2-5; D possibly matches TRBD1 or TRBD2 (5 bases each). Trimming took off 5 bases at V and 7 bases at J, with 23 bases between the two ends. CDR1 is LGHNA and CDR2 is YNFKEQ in the germline V gene. CDR3 length: 16 residues. CDR3 loop: CASSKSGTPNQGTQYF. The CDR3 DNA sequence: TGTGCCAGCAGCAAATCCGGGACCCCTAACCAGGGGACCCAGTACTTC.

This clonotype was detected only a few times. The CDR3 is CASSPLSARTDHTEAFF. CDR3 sequence (DNA): TGCGCCAGCAGCCCCTTGTCGGCACGGACAGACCACACTGAAGCTTTCTTT. The chain joins TRBV5-1 to TRBJ1-1; perhaps TRBD1 as D (6 bases). With 4 bases removed from V and 3 bases from J, the gap between germline ends came to 22 bases. CDR1 is SGHRS, CDR2 YFSETQ, per germline. The CDR3 has 17 residues.

This clonotype occurred a few times. This rearrangement joins TRBV7-9 to TRBJ2-7; TRBD2 is a possible D gene (7 bases). This CDR3 is built from 15 residues. Trimming removed 5 bases at V and 3 bases at J, with 17 bases between. Germline V gene sequence: CDR1 SEHNR, CDR2 FQNEAQ (reference sequence). CDR3 residues: CASSREGGTLYEQYF. CDR3 nucleotides: TGTGCCAGCAGCCGAGAGGGGGGGACTCTCTACGAGCAGTACTTC.

The rearrangement links TRBV2 to TRBJ1-5; D unresolved. Germline CDR1 is SNHLY and CDR2 is FYNNEI. V shed 7 bases and J shed 3 bases, with 13 bases lying between them. The CDR3 extends over 14 amino acids. The CDR3 DNA reads TGTGCCAGCACTCCACAGATGGTCAATCAGCCCCAGCATTTT. It specifies CASTPQMVNQPQHF.

This clonotype was seen at least ten times. V usage is TRBV9 and J usage is TRBJ2-7; the match to TRBD1 covers 10 bases. The trim removed 2 bases at V and 5 bases at J, leaving 10 bases unmatched. CDR1 SGDLS and CDR2 YYNGEE come from the germline V gene. The CDR3 contains 16 residues. The CDR3 region is CASSVSPGQGRNEQYF. The CDR3 bases are TGTGCCAGCAGCGTGTCGCCGGGACAGGGGAGAAACGAGCAGTACTTC.

This clonotype was detected many times. The chain is built from TRBV9 and TRBJ2-7; no firm D call. This CDR3 is built from 15 residues. Trimming shortened V by 0 bases and J by 3 bases, and 13 bases separated the two germline ends. Germline CDR1 and CDR2: SGDLS and YYNGEE. The chain's CDR3 is CASSVGSSALYEQYF. CDR3 nucleotides: TGTGCCAGCAGCGTAGGTTCCTCGGCCCTCTACGAGCAGTACTTC.

V gene TRBV6-5 combines with J gene TRBJ2-2; weak D call: TRBD1 (5 bases). V lost 5 bases to trimming and J lost 5 bases, with 9 bases between them. This CDR3 spans 13 amino acids. CDR1 MNHEY and CDR2 SVGAGI come from the germline V gene. The CDR3 loop reads CASSKTETGELFF. CDR3 coding DNA: TGTGCCAGCAGTAAGACAGAAACCGGGGAGCTGTTTTTT.